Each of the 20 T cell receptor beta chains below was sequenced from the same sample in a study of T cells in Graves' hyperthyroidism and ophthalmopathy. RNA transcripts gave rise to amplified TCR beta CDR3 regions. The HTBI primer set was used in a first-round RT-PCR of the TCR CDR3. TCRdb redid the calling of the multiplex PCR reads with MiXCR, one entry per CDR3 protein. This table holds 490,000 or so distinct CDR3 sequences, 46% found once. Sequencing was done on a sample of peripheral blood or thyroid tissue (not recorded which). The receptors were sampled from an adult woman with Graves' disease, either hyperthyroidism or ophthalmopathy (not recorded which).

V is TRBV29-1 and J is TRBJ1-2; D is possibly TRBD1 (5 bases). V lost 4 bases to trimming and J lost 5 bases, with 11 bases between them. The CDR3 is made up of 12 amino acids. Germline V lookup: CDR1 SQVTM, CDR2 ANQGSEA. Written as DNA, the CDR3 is TGCAGCGTTGCCAGGGAAGGGTATGGCTACACCTTC. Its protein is CSVAREGYGYTF.

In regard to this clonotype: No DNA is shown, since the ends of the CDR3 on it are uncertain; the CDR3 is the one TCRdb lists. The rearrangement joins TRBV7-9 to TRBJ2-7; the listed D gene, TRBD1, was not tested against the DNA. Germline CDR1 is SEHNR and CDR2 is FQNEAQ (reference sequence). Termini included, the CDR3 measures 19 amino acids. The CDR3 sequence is CASSFYICSAQGQGNEQYF.

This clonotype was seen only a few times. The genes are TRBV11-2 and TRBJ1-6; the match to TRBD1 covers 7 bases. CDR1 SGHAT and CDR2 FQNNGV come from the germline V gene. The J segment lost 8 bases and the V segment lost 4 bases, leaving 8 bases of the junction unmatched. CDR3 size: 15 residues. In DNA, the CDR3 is TGTGCCAGCAGCTCTACCCTAGGGGGCTATTCACCCCTCCACTTT. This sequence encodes CASSSTLGGYSPLHF.

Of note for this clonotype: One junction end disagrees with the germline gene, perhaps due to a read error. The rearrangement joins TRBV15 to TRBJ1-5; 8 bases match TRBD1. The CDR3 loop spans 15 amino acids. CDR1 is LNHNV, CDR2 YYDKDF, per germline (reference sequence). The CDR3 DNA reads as TGTGCCGCCAGCAGCCAAGGGACAGGAAGTCAGCCCCAGCATTTT. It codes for CAASSQGTGSQPQHF. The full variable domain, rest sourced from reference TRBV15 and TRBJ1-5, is DAMVIQNPRYQVTQFGKPVTLSCSQTLNHNVMYWYQQKSSQAPKLLFHYYDKDFNNEADTPDNFQSRRPNTSFCFLDIRSPGLGDTAMYLCAASSQGTGSQPQHFGDGTRLSIL.

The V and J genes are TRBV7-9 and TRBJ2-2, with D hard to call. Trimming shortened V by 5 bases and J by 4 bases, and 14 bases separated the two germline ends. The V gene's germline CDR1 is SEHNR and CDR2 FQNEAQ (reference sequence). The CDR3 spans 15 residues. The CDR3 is CASSPPPRSTGELFF. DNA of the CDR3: TGTGCCAGCAGCCCCCCCCCACGATCCACCGGGGAGCTGTTTTTT. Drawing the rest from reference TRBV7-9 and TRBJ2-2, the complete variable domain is DTGVSQNPRHKITKRGQNVTFRCDPISEHNRLYWYRQTLGQGPEFLTYFQNEAQLEKSRLLSDRFSAERPKGSFSTLEIQRTEQGDSAMYLCASSPPPRSTGELFFGEGSRLTVL.

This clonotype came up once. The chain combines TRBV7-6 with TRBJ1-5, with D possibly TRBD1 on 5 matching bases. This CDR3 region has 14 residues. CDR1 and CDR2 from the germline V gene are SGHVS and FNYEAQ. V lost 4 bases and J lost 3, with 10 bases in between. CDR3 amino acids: CASSSGTFNQPQHF. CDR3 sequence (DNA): TGTGCCAGCAGCTCCGGGACCTTCAATCAGCCCCAGCATTTT.

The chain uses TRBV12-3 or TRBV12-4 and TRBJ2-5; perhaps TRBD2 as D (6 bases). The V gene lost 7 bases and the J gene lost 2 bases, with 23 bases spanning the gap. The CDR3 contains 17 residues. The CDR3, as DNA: TGTGCCAGCACTTCCGGGACTGGCGGTATCCTGCAAGAGACCCAGTACTTC. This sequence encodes CASTSGTGGILQETQYF.

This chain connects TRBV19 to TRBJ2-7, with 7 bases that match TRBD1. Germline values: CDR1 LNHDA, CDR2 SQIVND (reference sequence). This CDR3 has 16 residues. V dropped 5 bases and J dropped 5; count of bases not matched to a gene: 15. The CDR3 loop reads CASSRGQYLIRDEQYF. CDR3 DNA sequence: TGTGCCAGTAGTCGGGGACAGTACCTAATCCGGGACGAGCAGTACTTC. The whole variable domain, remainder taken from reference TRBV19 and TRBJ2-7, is DGGITQSPKYLFRKEGQNVTLSCEQNLNHDAMYWYRQDPGQGLRLIYYSQIVNDFQKGDIAEGYSVSREKKESFPLTVTSAQKNPTAFYLCASSRGQYLIRDEQYFGPGTRLTVT.

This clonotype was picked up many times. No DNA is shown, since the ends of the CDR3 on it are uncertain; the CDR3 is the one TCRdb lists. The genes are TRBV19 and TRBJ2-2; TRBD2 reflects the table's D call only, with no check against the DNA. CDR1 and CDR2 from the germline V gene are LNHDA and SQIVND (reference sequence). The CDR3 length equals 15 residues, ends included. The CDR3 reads CASTSAGGYTGELFF.

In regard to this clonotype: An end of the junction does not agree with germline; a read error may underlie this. CDR3 region: CASSQGDTEALF. In DNA form, the CDR3 reads TGTGCCAGCAGTCAGGGAGACACTGAAGCTCTCTTT. V usage is TRBV25-1 and J usage is TRBJ1-1; perhaps TRBD1 as D (5 bases). The CDR3 runs to 12 residues. Germline-derived CDR1 and CDR2 are MGHDK and SYGVNS.

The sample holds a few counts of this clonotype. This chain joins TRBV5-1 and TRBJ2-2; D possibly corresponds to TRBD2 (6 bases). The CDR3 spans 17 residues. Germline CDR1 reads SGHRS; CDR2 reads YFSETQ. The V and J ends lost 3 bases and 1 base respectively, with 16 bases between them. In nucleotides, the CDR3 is TGCGCCAGCAGCTGGAGAACTAGCACAGAGAACACCGGGGAGCTGTTTTTT. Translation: CASSWRTSTENTGELFF.

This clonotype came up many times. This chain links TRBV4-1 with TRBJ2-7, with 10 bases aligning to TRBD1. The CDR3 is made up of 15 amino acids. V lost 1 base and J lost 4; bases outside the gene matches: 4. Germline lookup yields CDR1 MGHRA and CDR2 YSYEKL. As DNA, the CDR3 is TGCGCCAGCAGCCAAGGACAGGGGGCCGTATACGAGCAGTACTTC. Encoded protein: CASSQGQGAVYEQYF.

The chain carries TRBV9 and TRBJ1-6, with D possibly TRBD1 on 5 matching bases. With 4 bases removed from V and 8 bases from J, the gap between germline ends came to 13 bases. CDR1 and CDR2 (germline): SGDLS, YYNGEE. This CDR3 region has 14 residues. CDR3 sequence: CASSPTGHDSPLHF. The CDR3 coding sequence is TGTGCCAGCAGCCCCACGGGGCACGATTCACCCCTCCACTTT.

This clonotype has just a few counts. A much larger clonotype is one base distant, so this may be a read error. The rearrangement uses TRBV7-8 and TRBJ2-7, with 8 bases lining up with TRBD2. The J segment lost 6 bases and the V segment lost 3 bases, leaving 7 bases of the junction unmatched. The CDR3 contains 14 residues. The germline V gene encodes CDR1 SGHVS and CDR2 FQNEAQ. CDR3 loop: CASSFDGGVGEQYF. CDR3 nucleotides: TGTGCCAGCAGCTTTGACGGGGGGGTCGGCGAGCAGTACTTC.

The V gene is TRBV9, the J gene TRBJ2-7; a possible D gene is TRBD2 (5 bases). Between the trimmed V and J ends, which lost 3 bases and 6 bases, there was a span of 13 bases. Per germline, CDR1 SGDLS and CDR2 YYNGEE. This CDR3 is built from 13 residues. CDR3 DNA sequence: TGTGCCAGCAGCGAGACCGGACGGGGCGAGCAGTACTTC. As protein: CASSETGRGEQYF.

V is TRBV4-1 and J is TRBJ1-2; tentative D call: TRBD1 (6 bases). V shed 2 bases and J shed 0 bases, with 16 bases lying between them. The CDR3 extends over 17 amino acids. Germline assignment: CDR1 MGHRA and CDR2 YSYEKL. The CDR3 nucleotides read TGCGCCAGCAGCCAACCTACTTCCAGGGGACCTAACTATGGCTACACCTTC. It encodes CASSQPTSRGPNYGYTF.

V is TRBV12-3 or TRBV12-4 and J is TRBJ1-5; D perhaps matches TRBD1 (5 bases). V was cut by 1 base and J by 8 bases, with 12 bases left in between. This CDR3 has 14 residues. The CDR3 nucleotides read TGTGCCAGCAGTTTAGTTCCTAGGGGAAAGCCCCAGCATTTT. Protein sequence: CASSLVPRGKPQHF.

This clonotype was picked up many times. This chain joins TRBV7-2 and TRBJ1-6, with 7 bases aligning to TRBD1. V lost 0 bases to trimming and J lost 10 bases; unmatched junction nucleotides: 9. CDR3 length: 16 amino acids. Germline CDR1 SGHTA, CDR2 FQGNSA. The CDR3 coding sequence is TGTGCCAGCAGCTTAGCGGGTACAGGGGTATACTCACCCCTCCACTTT. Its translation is CASSLAGTGVYSPLHF.

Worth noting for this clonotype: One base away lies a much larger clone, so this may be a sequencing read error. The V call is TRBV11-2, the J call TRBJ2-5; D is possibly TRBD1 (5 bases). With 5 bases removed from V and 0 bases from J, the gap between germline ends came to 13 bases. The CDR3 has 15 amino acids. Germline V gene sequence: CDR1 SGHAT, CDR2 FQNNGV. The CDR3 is CASSQGAEYQETQYF. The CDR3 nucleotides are TGTGCCAGCAGCCAAGGGGCGGAGTACCAAGAGACCCAGTACTTC.

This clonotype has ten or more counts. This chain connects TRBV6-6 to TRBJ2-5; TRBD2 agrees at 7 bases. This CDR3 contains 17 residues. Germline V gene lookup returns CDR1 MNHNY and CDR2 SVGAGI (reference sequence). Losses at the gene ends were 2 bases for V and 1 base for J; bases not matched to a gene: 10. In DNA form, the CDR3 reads TGTGCCAGCAGTTACGGTGGGGGGGGTTCCGTCCAAGAGACCCAGTACTTC. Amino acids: CASSYGGGGSVQETQYF.